The rows below give T cell receptor beta chains drawn from one sample of a study of T-cell reconstitution after alpha-beta-depleted transplantation in children. MiXCR, run by TCRdb on the PCR reads, gives a single entry per CDR3 protein. The sample consists of 700,000 to 850,000 distinct CDR3 sequences, around 15% of them appearing once. Specimen: PBMCs, mostly from graft donor cells, collected 360 days after TCRalphabeta/CD19-depleted stem cell transplant. Every receptor here comes from a male patient under 18 who had a stem cell transplant for acute lymphoblastic leukemia, so the T cells may come from the graft donor. The CDR3 runs from the conserved cysteine through the conserved F or W. A D gene is named only where the DNA matches it firmly. Only some rows state a clone size, as once, few, many or a class for expanded clones.

j_call clone_size v_call d_call cdr3_aa cdr3_nt
TRBJ2-7 once TRBV4-1 - CASSQVSSDGLRLGAYEQYF TGCGCCAGCAGCCAAGTTTCGTCGGACGGCCTGAGACTAGGGGCCTACGAGCAGTACTTC
TRBJ2-6 few TRBV6-5 - CASSYGLAGANVLTF TGTGCCAGCAGTTACGGGTTGGCTGGGGCCAACGTCCTGACTTTC
TRBJ2-7 few TRBV25-1 TRBD1 CASRVQGAPYEQYF TGTGCCAGCAGGGTACAGGGGGCTCCGTACGAGCAGTACTTC
TRBJ1-4 few TRBV15 - CATSSNREKLFF TGTGCCACCAGCAGTAATAGGGAAAAACTGTTTTTT
TRBJ2-7 few TRBV27 - CASSRHPPGYEQYF TGTGCCAGCAGTCGACATCCCCCAGGTTACGAGCAGTACTTC
TRBJ1-5 - TRBV12-3/TRBV12-4 - CASRSRYNQPQHF TGTGCCAGCAGGTCCAGGTATAATCAGCCCCAGCATTTT
TRBJ1-1 - TRBV13 - CASSLAGRAVNTEAFF TGTGCCAGCAGCTTAGCGGGCAGAGCTGTAAACACTGAAGCTTTCTTT
TRBJ2-5 - TRBV3-1 - CASSQHDRRGAYEETQYF TGTGCCAGCAGCCAACATGACCGGCGCGGGGCATACGAGGAGACCCAGTACTTC
TRBJ2-1 many TRBV5-1 - CASSLPRAPLADEQFF TGCGCCAGCAGCCTACCCAGGGCACCTCTAGCTGATGAGCAGTTCTTC
TRBJ2-1 few TRBV27 TRBD2 CASVSGSTIEQFF TGTGCCAGCGTTAGCGGGAGTACTATTGAGCAGTTCTTC
TRBJ1-5 many TRBV7-8 - CASSFLEVQPQHF TGTGCCAGCAGCTTCTTGGAGGTTCAGCCCCAGCATTTT
TRBJ2-4 few TRBV5-1 TRBD1 CASSFWTGGSQYF TGCGCCAGCAGCTTCTGGACAGGGGGCAGTCAGTACTTC
TRBJ1-2 many TRBV20-1 - CSARDPLGVEDYGYTF TGCAGTGCTAGAGATCCCCTCGGGGTAGAGGACTATGGCTACACCTTC
TRBJ2-6 - TRBV5-1 - CASNFDPSGANVLTF TGCGCCAGCAACTTTGACCCCTCTGGGGCCAACGTCCTGACTTTC
TRBJ1-6 - TRBV12-3/TRBV12-4 - CASSFSLVDPLHF TGTGCCAGCAGTTTCTCCCTCGTCGATCCCCTCCACTTT
TRBJ2-2 many TRBV20-1 - CSARATNTGELFF TGCAGTGCTAGGGCTACGAACACCGGGGAGCTGTTTTTT
TRBJ2-5 few TRBV4-1 - CASSHIQETQYF TGCGCCAGCAGCCATATACAAGAGACCCAGTACTTC
TRBJ2-3 few TRBV18 - CASSPNGRTDTQYF TGTGCCAGCTCACCAAACGGACGCACAGATACGCAGTATTTT
TRBJ2-7 - TRBV7-9 TRBD2 CASSLGGSLHEQYF TGTGCCAGCAGCTTAGGCGGGAGTCTACACGAGCAGTACTTC
TRBJ2-5 few TRBV7-3 - CASSLVGDYAQGTQYF TGTGCCAGCAGCTTAGTAGGTGACTACGCGCAAGGGACCCAGTACTTC
TRBJ2-7 - TRBV9 - CASGGTSYEQYF TGTGCCAGCGGGGGCACTTCCTACGAGCAGTACTTC
TRBJ1-5 - TRBV5-1 - CASSLNGEPQHF TGCGCCAGCAGCTTGAACGGGGAGCCCCAGCATTTT
TRBJ2-7 - TRBV29-1 TRBD2 CSVPEGLAGIYEQYF TGCAGCGTTCCGGAGGGACTAGCGGGAATCTACGAGCAGTACTTC
TRBJ2-7 few TRBV2 TRBD1 CASSEDRDRIYDYEQYF TGTGCCAGCAGTGAGGACAGGGACCGAATCTACGACTACGAGCAGTACTTC
TRBJ2-7 few TRBV12-3/TRBV12-4 - CASAEIAYEQYF TGTGCCAGCGCCGAGATAGCCTACGAGCAGTACTTC
TRBJ1-5 - TRBV5-1 - CASSPGTNSNQPQHF TGCGCCAGCAGCCCCGGGACAAATAGCAATCAGCCCCAGCATTTT
TRBJ2-3 few TRBV20-1 - CSGTPDTQYF TGCAGTGGGACCCCCGATACGCAGTATTTT
TRBJ1-4 few TRBV7-8 - CASSLVSANEKLFF TGTGCCAGCAGCTTAGTTTCCGCAAATGAAAAACTGTTTTTT
TRBJ2-7 few TRBV9 - CASSRAGASYEQYF TGTGCCAGCAGCAGGGCAGGGGCCTCCTACGAGCAGTACTTC
TRBJ2-1 few TRBV11-2 - CASSLPQGYGSYNEQFF TGTGCCAGCAGCTTACCTCAGGGTTATGGCTCCTACAATGAGCAGTTCTTC
TRBJ1-2 - TRBV25-1 - CASRGRGKTYGYTF TGTGCCAGCAGAGGTCGAGGAAAGACCTATGGCTACACCTTC
TRBJ2-7 - TRBV3-1 TRBD2 CASSSQLAGESYEQYF TGTGCCAGCAGCTCCCAACTAGCGGGAGAATCTTACGAGCAGTACTTC
TRBJ2-1 few TRBV9 - CASSWGEGSYVEQFF TGTGCCAGCTCGTGGGGGGAAGGGTCATACGTTGAGCAGTTCTTC
TRBJ1-2 few TRBV5-1 - CASSLADTINYGYTF TGCGCCAGCAGCTTGGCGGACACCATCAACTATGGCTACACCTTC
TRBJ2-7 - TRBV15 TRBD2 CATSRDKVFRGLAGILSYEQYF TGTGCCACCAGCAGAGATAAGGTCTTCAGGGGACTAGCGGGGATCCTCTCCTACGAGCAGTACTTC
TRBJ2-7 - TRBV2 - CASSRVEQYF TGTGCCAGCAGTAGGGTGGAGCAGTACTTC
TRBJ1-2 - TRBV15 - CATTPLTNYGYTF TGTGCCACCACCCCCCTAACAAACTATGGCTACACCTTC
TRBJ2-7 few TRBV2 TRBD2 CARKTSGGYEQYF TGTGCCAGGAAAACTAGCGGAGGCTACGAGCAGTACTTC
TRBJ2-1 few TRBV5-1 TRBD2 CASSLDPASGRGRLEQFF TGCGCCAGCAGCTTGGACCCGGCTAGCGGGAGGGGAAGGCTTGAGCAGTTCTTC
TRBJ2-5 - TRBV29-1 - CSVLRQPGAQETQYF TGCAGCGTTCTTAGGCAGCCGGGGGCCCAAGAGACCCAGTACTTC
TRBJ2-1 many TRBV29-1 TRBD2 CSVRTSLTYNEQFF TGCAGCGTTCGGACTAGCTTGACCTACAATGAGCAGTTCTTC
TRBJ1-5 few TRBV28 - CASSLGIQPLSNQPQHF TGTGCCAGCAGTTTAGGTATCCAGCCCCTTAGCAATCAGCCCCAGCATTTT
TRBJ1-2 few TRBV29-1 - CSAVISVYGYTF TGCAGCGCCGTGATAAGTGTCTATGGCTACACCTTC
TRBJ1-1 - TRBV12-3/TRBV12-4 - CASSIGAEAFF TGTGCCAGCAGTATAGGTGCTGAAGCTTTCTTT
TRBJ1-2 - TRBV6-5 - CASSYLGVRVYGYTF TGTGCCAGCAGTTACCTGGGGGTCAGGGTGTATGGCTACACCTTC
TRBJ2-6 - TRBV20-1 TRBD2 CSALTSAASGANVLTF TGCAGTGCTCTTACTAGCGCTGCCTCTGGGGCCAACGTCCTGACTTTC
TRBJ2-2 - TRBV5-1 - CASSLWLVGTGELFF TGCGCCAGCAGCTTGTGGCTAGTCGGCACCGGGGAGCTGTTTTTT
TRBJ2-1 - TRBV7-6 TRBD2 CASSLRVTSPYNEQFF TGTGCCAGCAGCTTACGAGTGACTAGCCCCTACAATGAGCAGTTCTTC
TRBJ2-3 few TRBV29-1 - CSVEAYLRADTQYF TGCAGCGTTGAGGCCTACCTTCGAGCAGATACGCAGTATTTT
TRBJ1-2 few TRBV3-1 - CASSGHGYGYTF TGTGCCAGCAGCGGACATGGATATGGCTACACCTTC
TRBJ2-7 - TRBV7-9 TRBD2 CASSLALAGYAYEQHF TGTGCCAGCAGCTTAGCGCTAGCGGGCTATGCCTACGAGCAGCACTTC
TRBJ2-5 - TRBV29-1 TRBD2 CSVVGGRAATQYF TGCAGCGTTGTGGGCGGGAGGGCGGCGACCCAGTACTTC
TRBJ2-2 many TRBV12-3/TRBV12-4 - CASSLTSIGELFF TGTGCCAGCAGTCTAACTAGTATCGGGGAGCTGTTTTTT